This TCR beta chain was profiled in a study of CD8+CD57+ T cells in acquired aplastic anemia. Study-wide background: The study obtained an average of approximately 3 ug of DNA from sorted CD4+ and CD8+ cells. Researchers reported that healthy donors averaged approximately 10 million reads for CD4+ cells.

Concerning this clonotype: No antigen is known for it.

Broader study findings: Both patients and controls carried the same twenty-nine CD8+ CDR3 sequences. Patients showed no significant difference from controls in CD8+ Simpson's diversity.

CDR3 and TCR beta VDJ profiling relied on genomic DNA as the template. TCRdb fed the reads into MiXCR, producing one record per CDR3 protein. The sample consists of 400,000 to 450,000 distinct CDR3 sequences, 65% to 80% of them appearing once. The CDR3 runs to 13 residues. Germline CDR1 is SGHTA and CDR2 is FQGNSA. Trimming cost V 8 bases and J 4 bases, with 14 bases left between them. The sequenced material came from sorted CD4+, CD8+, or CD8+CD57+ T cells (not recorded which) from PBMCs. This clonotype was obtained from a human donor in good health, serving as a control. V is TRBV7-2 and J is TRBJ1-1; D gene ambiguous. CDR3 in amino acids: CASRPAGFTEAFF. In DNA, the CDR3 is TGTGCCAGCCGCCCAGCGGGTTTCACTGAAGCTTTCTTT.